This TCR beta chain was profiled in a study of T cell responses to AZD1222 COVID-19 vaccine. The CDR3 length is 14 residues. This table comes from immunoSEQ multiplex PCR, and its TCRdb copy is limited to in-frame clones, with some not included. The table has approximately 110,000 clones, 88% seen once. The sample here was peripheral blood, taken on day 0 of AZD1222 vaccination. The chain has TRBV12-2 and TRBJ1-2; the D call TRBD1 from the table was never checked on the DNA. TRBV12-2 is given as a pseudogene. This TCR was sampled from an adult in good health. The CDR3 loop reads CASRLEGGHLGYTF. Here the CDR3 DNA reads TGTGCAAGTCGCTTAGAAGGGGGACATTTAGGCTACACCTTC.